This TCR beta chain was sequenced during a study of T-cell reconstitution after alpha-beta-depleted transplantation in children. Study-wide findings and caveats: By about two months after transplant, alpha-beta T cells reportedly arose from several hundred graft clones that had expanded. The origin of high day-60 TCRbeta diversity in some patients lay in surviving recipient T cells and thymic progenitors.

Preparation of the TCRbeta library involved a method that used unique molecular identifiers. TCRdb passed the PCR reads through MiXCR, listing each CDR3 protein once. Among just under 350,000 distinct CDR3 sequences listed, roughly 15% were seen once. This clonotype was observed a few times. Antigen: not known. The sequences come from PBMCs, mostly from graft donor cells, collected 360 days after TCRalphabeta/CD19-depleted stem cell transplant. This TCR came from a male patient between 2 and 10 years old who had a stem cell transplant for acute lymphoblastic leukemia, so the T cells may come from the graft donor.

The DNA for the CDR3 is TGTGCCAGCAGCGTAGGACAGACCTACGAGCAGTACTTC. Translated, it gives CASSVGQTYEQYF. This chain connects TRBV9 to TRBJ2-7; D may be TRBD1 (5 bases). Germline V lookup: CDR1 SGDLS, CDR2 YYNGEE. The CDR3 has 13 amino acids. The germline V and J ends were trimmed by 0 bases and 2 bases, with 6 bases remaining between them. Based on the CDR3 plus reference TRBV9 and TRBJ2-7, the full variable domain is DSGVTQTPKHLITATGQRVTLRCSPRSGDLSVYWYQQSLDQGLQFLIQYYNGEERAKGNILERFSAQQFPDLHSELNLSSLELGDSALYFCASSVGQTYEQYFGPGTRLTVT.